The 17 T cell receptor beta chains reported below all come from one sample, sequenced in a study of long-term antiretroviral therapy in people with HIV. This was the immunoSEQ v3.0 assay at survey level. The assay was immunoSEQ multiplex PCR, and TCRdb's table has in-frame clones only and misses some. The sample includes almost 30,000 clones, about 93% seen only once; the top ten take about 6%. The sample here was unsorted PBMCs, taken less than 6.8 years after starting antiretroviral therapy. These receptors all come from a woman aged 35 to 49 with HIV.

The rearrangement links TRBV5-1 to TRBJ2-7, with D tentatively TRBD1 (5 bases). The CDR3 is made up of 15 amino acids. V lost 4 bases and J 5 bases, leaving 19 bases between the germline ends. CDR1 and CDR2 (germline): SGHRS, YFSETQ. CDR3 amino acids: CASSPKGSGIHEQYF. The CDR3 DNA sequence: TGCGCCAGCAGCCCGAAAGGGTCAGGGATCCACGAGCAGTACTTC. Full variable domain (outside the CDR3, taken from reference TRBV5-1 and TRBJ2-7): KAGVTQTPRYLIKTRGQQVTLSCSPISGHRSVSWYQQTPGQGLQFLFEYFSETQRNKGNFPGRFSGRQFSNSRSEMNVSTLELGDSALYLCASSPKGSGIHEQYFGPGTRLTVT.

The rearrangement links TRBV29-1 to TRBJ2-7, with TRBD1 identical over 7 bases. Trimming at V came to 6 bases and at J to 3 bases, leaving 5 bases not matched to a gene. The CDR3 covers 12 residues. CDR1 and CDR2 from the germline V gene are SQVTM and ANQGSEA. The DNA for the CDR3 is TGCAGCGTCGGACAGGTTCTCTACGAGCAGTACTTC. Encoded protein: CSVGQVLYEQYF.

The rearrangement uses TRBV5-1 and TRBJ2-3; 12 nucleotides match TRBD2. The trim removed 1 base at V and 2 bases at J, leaving 2 bases unmatched. Germline V gene data show CDR1 as SGHRS and CDR2 as YFSETQ. The CDR3 covers 16 residues. Written as DNA, the CDR3 is TGCGCCAGCAGCTTGCCTAGCGGGGGGGACACAGATACGCAGTATTTT. Translation gives CASSLPSGGDTDTQYF.

This chain joins TRBV15 and TRBJ1-5; D is ambiguous. Germline values: CDR1 LNHNV, CDR2 YYDKDF (reference sequence). The CDR3 contains 15 residues. V was trimmed by 1 base and J by 1 base, leaving 8 bases between them. The CDR3 nucleotides read TGTGCCACCAGCAGAGCACAGTCGAGCAATCAGCCCCAGCATTTT. This gives the protein CATSRAQSSNQPQHF.

The chain joins TRBV5-1 to TRBJ2-7, with 7 bases lining up with TRBD1. This CDR3 has 15 residues. V shed 1 base, J shed 7 bases, and the junction held 11 bases outside the gene matches. Germline V gives CDR1 SGHRS, CDR2 YFSETQ. CDR3 sequence: CASSLRQGQASEQYF. In nucleotides, the CDR3 is TGCGCCAGCAGCTTGAGACAGGGTCAAGCCTCTGAGCAGTACTTC.

This chain joins TRBV7-9 and TRBJ1-3; 7 bases fit TRBD1. J lost 0 bases, V lost 5 bases, and 10 bases had no gene match. Germline V lookup: CDR1 SEHNR, CDR2 FQNEAQ (reference sequence). CDR3 length: 17 amino acids. The CDR3 sequence: CASSPGEGGLSGNTIYF. The DNA for the CDR3 is TGTGCCAGCAGCCCGGGGGAAGGGGGCCTCTCTGGAAACACCATATATTTT.

V and J are TRBV12-5 and TRBJ2-1; D gene ambiguous. CDR3 length: 16 residues. The germline gives CDR1 LGHNT, CDR2 FRNRAP. V shed 7 bases and J shed 1 base, with 17 bases lying between them. The CDR3 region is CASATGLGESYNEQFF. CDR3 nucleotide sequence: TGTGCTAGTGCTACCGGTTTGGGTGAATCCTACAATGAGCAGTTCTTC.

This clone occurred a few times. CDR3: CASSLAGNTGELFF. In DNA, the CDR3 is TGTGCCAGCAGCCTGGCGGGGAACACCGGGGAGCTGTTTTTT. This chain links TRBV7-9 with TRBJ2-2; the D gene is possibly TRBD2 (5 bases). The V and J ends lost 5 bases and 1 base respectively, with 8 bases between them. The CDR3 contains 14 residues. Germline V gene data show CDR1 as SEHNR and CDR2 as FQNEAQ (reference sequence).

This clone was seen only once. The gene calls are TRBV4-2 and TRBJ1-4, with D possibly being TRBD1 (5 bases). V gave up 1 base and J gave up 6 bases, with 15 bases separating them. Per germline, CDR1 LGHNA and CDR2 YNFKEQ. The CDR3 has 16 amino acids. In nucleotides, the CDR3 is TGTGCCAGCAGCCAAGGAGTTGGGGTAGGGGATGAAAAACTGTTTTTT. It encodes CASSQGVGVGDEKLFF.

J is TRBJ1-6 and V is TRBV5-8; D gene ambiguous. CDR3 length: 16 amino acids. V was cut by 0 bases and J by 5 bases, with 12 bases left in between. Germline V gene lookup returns CDR1 SGHTS and CDR2 YDEGEE. CDR3 sequence (DNA): TGTGCCAGCAGCTTGGGACGTACATCGAATAATTCACCCCTCCACTTT. Translation gives CASSLGRTSNNSPLHF.

J is TRBJ2-3 and V is TRBV5-6; D remains unclear. Looked up from germline, CDR1 is SGHDT and CDR2 is YYEEEE. This CDR3 has 14 amino acids. Trimming shortened V by 4 bases and J by 4 bases, and 13 bases separated the two germline ends. CDR3 loop: CASSLGSEADTQYF. CDR3 nucleotides: TGTGCCAGCAGCCTCGGTTCAGAGGCAGATACGCAGTATTTT.

This sequence joins TRBV7-9 and TRBJ2-3; D is unresolved. Germline lookup yields CDR1 SEHNR and CDR2 FQNEAQ (reference sequence). This CDR3 region has 14 residues. With 4 bases removed from V and 6 bases from J, the gap between germline ends came to 14 bases. The CDR3 sequence: CASSWGFAEDTQYF. CDR3 nucleotides: TGTGCCAGCAGCTGGGGATTTGCTGAGGATACGCAGTATTTT.

As DNA, the CDR3 is TGTGCCAGCAGCCAAGAAGGCGACAGGGTGGCTTCACCCCTCCACTTT. It is translated as CASSQEGDRVASPLHF. The rearrangement links TRBV14 to TRBJ1-6; 7 bases align to TRBD1. Germline loops: CDR1 SGHDN, CDR2 FVKESK. This CDR3 contains 16 residues. J lost 9 bases, V lost 0 bases, and 8 bases had no gene match. The whole variable domain, filled in from reference TRBV14 and TRBJ1-6, reads EAGVTQFPSHSVIEKGQTVTLRCDPISGHDNLYWYRRVMGKEIKFLLHFVKESKQDESGMPNNRFLAERTGGTYSTLKVQPAELEDSGVYFCASSQEGDRVASPLHFGNGTRLTVT.

The chain is built from TRBV9 and TRBJ1-4; a possible D gene is TRBD1 (5 bases). Trimming pared 4 bases from V and 8 bases from J, leaving 27 bases between. Germline V gene lookup returns CDR1 SGDLS and CDR2 YYNGEE. The CDR3 has 18 amino acids. The DNA for the CDR3 is TGTGCCAGCAGCTCCTCCGCGGTATCGTTGGGGGTTGGAGAAAAACTGTTTTTT. Translating it yields CASSSSAVSLGVGEKLFF.

The V call is TRBV4-1, the J call TRBJ1-3; TRBD1 is a possible D gene (6 bases). Per germline, CDR1 MGHRA and CDR2 YSYEKL. The CDR3 sequence is 17 residues long. The V end lost 0 bases, the J end lost 0 bases, and 12 bases lay between the germline ends. CDR3: CASSQDGQGLSGNTIYF. The CDR3 DNA sequence: TGCGCCAGCAGCCAAGATGGCCAGGGGCTCTCTGGAAACACCATATATTTT.

This chain connects TRBV27 to TRBJ1-1, with TRBD1 as a possible D gene (5 bases). This CDR3 contains 14 residues. The ends were cut back, 7 bases at V and 0 bases at J, with 12 bases in the middle. CDR1 is MNHEY, CDR2 SMNVEV, per germline (reference sequence). CDR3 coding DNA: TGTGCCAGCAACTCCGCGGACATGAACACTGAAGCTTTCTTT. This codes for CASNSADMNTEAFF.

CDR3 nucleotide sequence: TGTGCCAGCAGCTTATCCCCACTGCGGGCAGGCTACACCTTC. Its translation is CASSLSPLRAGYTF. The chain carries TRBV7-2 and TRBJ1-2; unclear D gene. The CDR3 spans 14 residues. CDR1 SGHTA and CDR2 FQGNSA come from the germline V gene. V was cut by 2 bases and J by 8 bases, with 15 bases left in between.